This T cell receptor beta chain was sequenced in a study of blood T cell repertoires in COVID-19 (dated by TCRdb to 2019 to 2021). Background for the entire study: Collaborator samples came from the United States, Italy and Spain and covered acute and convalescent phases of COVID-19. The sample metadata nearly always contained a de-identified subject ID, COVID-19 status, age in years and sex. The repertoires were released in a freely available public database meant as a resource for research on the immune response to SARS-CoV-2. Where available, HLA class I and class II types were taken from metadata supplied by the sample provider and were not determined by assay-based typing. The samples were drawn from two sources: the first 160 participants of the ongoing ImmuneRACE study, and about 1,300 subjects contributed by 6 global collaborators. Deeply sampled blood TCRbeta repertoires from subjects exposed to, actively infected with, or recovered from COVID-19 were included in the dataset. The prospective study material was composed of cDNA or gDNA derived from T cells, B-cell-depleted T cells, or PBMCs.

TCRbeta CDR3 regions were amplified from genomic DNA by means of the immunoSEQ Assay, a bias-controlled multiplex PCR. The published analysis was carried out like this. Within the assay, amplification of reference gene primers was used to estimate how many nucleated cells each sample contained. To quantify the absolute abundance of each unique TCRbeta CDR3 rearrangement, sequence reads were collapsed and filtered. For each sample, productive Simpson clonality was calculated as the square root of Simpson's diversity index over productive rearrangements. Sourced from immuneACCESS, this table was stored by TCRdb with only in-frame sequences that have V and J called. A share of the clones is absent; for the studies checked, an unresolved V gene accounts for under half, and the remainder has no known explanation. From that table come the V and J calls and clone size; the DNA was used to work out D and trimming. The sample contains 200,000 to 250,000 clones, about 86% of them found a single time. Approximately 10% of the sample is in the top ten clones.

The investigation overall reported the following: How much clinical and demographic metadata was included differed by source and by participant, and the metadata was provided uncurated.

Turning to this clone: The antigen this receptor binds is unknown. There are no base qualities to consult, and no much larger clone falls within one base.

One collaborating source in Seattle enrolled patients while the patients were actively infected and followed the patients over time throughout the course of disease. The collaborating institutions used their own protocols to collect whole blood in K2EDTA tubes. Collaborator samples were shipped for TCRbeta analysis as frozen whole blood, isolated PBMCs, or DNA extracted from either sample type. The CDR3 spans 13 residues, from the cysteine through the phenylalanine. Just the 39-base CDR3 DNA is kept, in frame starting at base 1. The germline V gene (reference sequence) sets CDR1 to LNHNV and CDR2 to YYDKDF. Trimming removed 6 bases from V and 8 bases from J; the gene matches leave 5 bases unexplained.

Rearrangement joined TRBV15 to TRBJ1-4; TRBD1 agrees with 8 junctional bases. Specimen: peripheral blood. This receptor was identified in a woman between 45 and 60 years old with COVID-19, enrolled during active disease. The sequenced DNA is TGTGCCACCAGGACAGGGGATTGGGAAAAACTGTTTTTT. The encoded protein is CATRTGDWEKLFF.